These 13 T cell receptor beta chains came from one sample sequenced in a study of cytomegalovirus exposure and HLA in healthy donors. Assay: immunoSEQ multiplex PCR; the TCRdb copy retains only in-frame clones and omits some. The sample lists under 70,000 clones; around 89% were seen once. The specimen sequenced was PBMCs. The receptors here all came from a woman aged 18-29 years in good health and CMV-seronegative.

The gene calls are TRBV25-1 and TRBJ2-5; maybe TRBD2 (6 bases). Trimming left V 7 bases short and J 5 bases short, with 8 bases between. CDR3 length: 11 residues. Germline V gene sequence: CDR1 MGHDK, CDR2 SYGVNS. The CDR3: CASTAGETQYF. CDR3 in DNA: TGTGCCAGCACCGCGGGGGAGACCCAGTACTTC.

The gene calls are TRBV6-1 and TRBJ1-5; the D is unclear. This CDR3 spans 15 amino acids. Germline V gene lookup returns CDR1 MNHNS and CDR2 SASEGT. V was clipped by 3 bases and J by 4 bases, with 13 bases between them. The CDR3 loop reads CASSDGGHGNQPQHF. The CDR3 DNA sequence: TGTGCCAGCAGTGACGGTGGGCATGGTAATCAGCCCCAGCATTTT.

The chain combines TRBV29-1 with TRBJ2-7; TRBD2 agrees at 10 bases. Germline V CDR1 and CDR2: SQVTM, ANQGSEA. The ends lost 7 bases at V and 4 bases at J; junction bases unmatched: 7. The CDR3 loop spans 13 amino acids. As DNA, the CDR3 is TGCAGCGCCAAGACTAGCGGGCTTTACGAGCAGTACTTC. Protein: CSAKTSGLYEQYF.

The gene calls are TRBV11-2 and TRBJ2-2, with TRBD1 as a possible D gene (5 bases). The CDR3 loop spans 15 amino acids. V dropped 0 bases and J dropped 3 bases, with 8 bases sitting between them. CDR1 and CDR2 (germline): SGHAT, FQNNGV. CDR3 nucleotides: TGTGCCAGCAGCTTAGATCACAGGTACACCGGGGAGCTGTTTTTT. It translates to CASSLDHRYTGELFF.

This clone was found once. The chain is built from TRBV11-3 and TRBJ2-1; the D is unclear. Trimming took off 0 bases at V and 8 bases at J, with 11 bases between the two ends. The CDR3 sequence is 14 residues long. Germline lookup yields CDR1 SGHNT and CDR2 YENEEA. DNA of the CDR3: TGTGCCAGCAGCTTAGATGTTAGCTCGGATGAGCAGTTCTTC. Its protein is CASSLDVSSDEQFF.

In its sample, this clone is medium-sized. The chain has TRBV7-3 and TRBJ2-3; TRBD2 matches at 11 bases. This CDR3 comprises 18 residues. Germline V lookup: CDR1 SGHTA, CDR2 FQGTGA. Trimming at V came to 2 bases and at J to 1 base, leaving 8 bases not matched to a gene. The CDR3 DNA reads as TGTGCCAGCAGCTTAGTCATTAGCGGGGGGGCAGGCACAGATACGCAGTATTTT. It codes for CASSLVISGGAGTDTQYF.

This chain links TRBV7-2 with TRBJ2-3; TRBD2 is a possible D gene (7 bases). The CDR3 length is 16 residues. Per germline, CDR1 SGHTA and CDR2 FQGNSA. V lost 3 bases to trimming and J lost 5 bases, with 18 bases between them. Here the CDR3 DNA reads TGTGCCAGCAGCTTCATTGTTGGGGGGGGCTTAGATACGCAGTATTTT. Translating gives CASSFIVGGGLDTQYF.

V and J are TRBV6-5 and TRBJ2-1, with TRBD2 identical over 14 bases. Trimming took 7 bases from V and 7 from J; bases not matched to a gene: 6. The CDR3 sequence is 15 residues long. Germline CDR1 is MNHEY and CDR2 is SVGAGI. The CDR3 region has the DNA TGTGCCAGCAAGATGACTAGCGGGAGGGGTAATGAGCAGTTCTTC. It specifies CASKMTSGRGNEQFF.

The CDR3 nucleotides are TGTGCCACCAGCAGAGATCTGCAGGGTGACGGCTACACCTTC. This sequence encodes CATSRDLQGDGYTF. The chain joins TRBV15 to TRBJ1-2; weak D call: TRBD1 (5 bases). CDR3 length: 14 amino acids. V dropped 0 bases and J dropped 8 bases, with 13 bases sitting between them. Germline-derived CDR1 and CDR2 are LNHNV and YYDKDF (reference sequence).

This clone appeared once. The chain has TRBV9 and TRBJ1-4; D possibly corresponds to TRBD1 (6 bases). The length of the CDR3 is 15 residues. Trimming left V 1 base short and J 6 bases short, with 13 bases between. Germline CDR1 SGDLS, CDR2 YYNGEE. CDR3 loop: CASSVSPRGDEKLFF. As DNA, the CDR3 is TGTGCCAGCAGCGTATCGCCCAGGGGCGATGAAAAACTGTTTTTT.

The chain links TRBV7-7 to TRBJ2-1; D uncertain. Trimming took off 2 bases at V and 3 bases at J, with 8 bases between the two ends. Germline V gene data show CDR1 as SSHAT and CDR2 as FNYEAQ (reference sequence). The CDR3 covers 14 residues. CDR3 in DNA: TGTGCCAGCAGCTTAACTCTCGACTACAATGAGCAGTTCTTC. Protein product: CASSLTLDYNEQFF. Full variable domain (outside the CDR3, taken from reference TRBV7-7 and TRBJ2-1): GAGVSQSPRYKVTKRGQDVTLRCDPISSHATLYWYQQALGQGPEFLTYFNYEAQPDKSGLPSDRFSAERPEGSISTLTIQRTEQRDSAMYRCASSLTLDYNEQFFGPGTRLTVL.

The chain combines TRBV6-5 with TRBJ2-3; D is uncertain. Trimming removed 1 base from V and 2 bases from J, with 7 bases in between. This CDR3 spans 14 amino acids. The germline CDR1 and CDR2 sequences are MNHEY and SVGAGI. DNA of the CDR3: TGTGCCAGCAGTTACTGGGCCGACACAGATACGCAGTATTTT. It codes for CASSYWADTDTQYF.

This clone turned up a few times. The chain recombines TRBV14 with TRBJ1-1; tentative D call: TRBD1 (5 bases). V gave up 0 bases and J gave up 4 bases, with 18 bases separating them. CDR3 length: 17 amino acids. Germline V lookup: CDR1 SGHDN, CDR2 FVKESK. In DNA form, the CDR3 reads TGTGCCAGCAGCCAAGATCCTTTCAGAACAAGGGGCACTGAAGCTTTCTTT. It encodes CASSQDPFRTRGTEAFF.